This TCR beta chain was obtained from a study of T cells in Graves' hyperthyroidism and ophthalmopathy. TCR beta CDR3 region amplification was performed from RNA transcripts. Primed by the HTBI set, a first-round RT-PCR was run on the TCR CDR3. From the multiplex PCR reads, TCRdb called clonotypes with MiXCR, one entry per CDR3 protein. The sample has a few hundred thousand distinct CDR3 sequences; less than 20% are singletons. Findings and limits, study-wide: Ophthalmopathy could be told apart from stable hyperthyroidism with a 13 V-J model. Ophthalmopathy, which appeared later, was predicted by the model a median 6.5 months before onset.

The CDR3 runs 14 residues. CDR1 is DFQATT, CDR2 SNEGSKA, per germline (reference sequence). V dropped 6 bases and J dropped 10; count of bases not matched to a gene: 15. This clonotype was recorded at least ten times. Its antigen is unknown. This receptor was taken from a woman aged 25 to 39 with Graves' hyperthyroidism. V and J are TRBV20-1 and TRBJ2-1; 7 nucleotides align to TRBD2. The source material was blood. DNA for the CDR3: TGCAGTGCCGCTGGGGCGGGAGAATCGTCAGAGCAGTTCTTC. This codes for CSAAGAGESSEQFF.